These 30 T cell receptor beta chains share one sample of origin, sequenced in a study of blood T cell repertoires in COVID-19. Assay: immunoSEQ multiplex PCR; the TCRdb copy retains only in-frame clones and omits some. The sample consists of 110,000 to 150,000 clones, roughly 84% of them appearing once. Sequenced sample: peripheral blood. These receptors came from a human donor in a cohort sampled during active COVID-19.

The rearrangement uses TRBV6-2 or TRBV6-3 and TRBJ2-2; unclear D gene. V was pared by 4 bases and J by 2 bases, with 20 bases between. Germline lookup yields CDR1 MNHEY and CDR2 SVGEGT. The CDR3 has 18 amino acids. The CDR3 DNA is TGTGCCAGCAGTTCCCTACCCAAAGCTCTAGTAAACACCGGGGAGCTGTTTTTT. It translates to CASSSLPKALVNTGELFF.

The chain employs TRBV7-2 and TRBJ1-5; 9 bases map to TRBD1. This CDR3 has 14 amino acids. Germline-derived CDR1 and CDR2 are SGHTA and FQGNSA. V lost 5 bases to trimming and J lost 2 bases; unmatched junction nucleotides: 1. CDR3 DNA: TGTGCCAGCAGCGGACAGGGGCGCAATCAGCCCCAGCATTTT. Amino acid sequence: CASSGQGRNQPQHF.

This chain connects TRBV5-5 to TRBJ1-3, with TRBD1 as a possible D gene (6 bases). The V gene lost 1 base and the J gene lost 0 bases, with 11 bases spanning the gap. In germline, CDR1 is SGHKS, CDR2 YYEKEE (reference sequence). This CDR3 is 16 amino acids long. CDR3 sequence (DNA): TGTGCCAGCAGCTTGAGGGGGTTAAGCTCTGGAAACACCATATATTTT. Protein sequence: CASSLRGLSSGNTIYF.

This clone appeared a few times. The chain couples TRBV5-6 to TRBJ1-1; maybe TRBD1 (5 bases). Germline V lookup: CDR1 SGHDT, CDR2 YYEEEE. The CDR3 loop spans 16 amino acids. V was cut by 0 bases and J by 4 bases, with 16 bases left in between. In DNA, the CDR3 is TGTGCCAGCAGCTTGGAGCTTGGATGGCAGGGCACTGAAGCTTTCTTT. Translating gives CASSLELGWQGTEAFF. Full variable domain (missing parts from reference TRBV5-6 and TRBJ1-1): DAGVTQSPTHLIKTRGQQVTLRCSPKSGHDTVSWYQQALGQGPQFIFQYYEEEERQRGNFPDRFSGHQFPNYSSELNVNALLLGDSALYLCASSLELGWQGTEAFFGQGTRLTVV.

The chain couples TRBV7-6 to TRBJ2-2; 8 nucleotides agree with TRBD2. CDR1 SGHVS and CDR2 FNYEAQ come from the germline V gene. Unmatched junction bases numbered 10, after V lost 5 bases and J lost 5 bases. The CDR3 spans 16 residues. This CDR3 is CASSPGTRGYTGELFF. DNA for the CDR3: TGTGCCAGCAGCCCCGGGACTAGGGGGTATACCGGGGAGCTGTTTTTT.

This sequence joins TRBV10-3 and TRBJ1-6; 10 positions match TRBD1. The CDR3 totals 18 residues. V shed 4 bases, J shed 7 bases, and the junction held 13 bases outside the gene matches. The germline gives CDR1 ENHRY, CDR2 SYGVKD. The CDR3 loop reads CAISVSPGQGSMNSPLHF. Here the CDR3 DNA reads TGTGCCATCAGTGTATCACCGGGACAGGGGTCAATGAATTCACCCCTCCACTTT.

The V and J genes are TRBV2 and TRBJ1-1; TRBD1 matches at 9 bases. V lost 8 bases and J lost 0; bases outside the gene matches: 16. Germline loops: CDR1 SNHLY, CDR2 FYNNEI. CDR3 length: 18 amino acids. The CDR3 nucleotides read TGTGCCAGCTACCAGACAGGGGGAGGGGTGAGGATGAACACTGAAGCTTTCTTT. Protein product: CASYQTGGGVRMNTEAFF.

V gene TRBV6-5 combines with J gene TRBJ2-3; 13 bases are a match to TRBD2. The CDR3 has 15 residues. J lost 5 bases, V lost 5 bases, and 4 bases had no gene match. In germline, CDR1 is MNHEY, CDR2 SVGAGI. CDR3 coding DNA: TGTGCCAGCAGTCCGACTAGCGGGGGGCTAGATACGCAGTATTTT. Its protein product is CASSPTSGGLDTQYF.

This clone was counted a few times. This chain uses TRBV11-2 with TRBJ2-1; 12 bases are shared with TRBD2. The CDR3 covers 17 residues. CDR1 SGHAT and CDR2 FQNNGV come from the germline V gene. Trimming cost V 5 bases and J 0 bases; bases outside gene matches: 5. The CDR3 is CASSLTSGGISYNEQFF. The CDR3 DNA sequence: TGTGCCAGCAGCCTGACTAGCGGGGGAATCTCCTACAATGAGCAGTTCTTC.

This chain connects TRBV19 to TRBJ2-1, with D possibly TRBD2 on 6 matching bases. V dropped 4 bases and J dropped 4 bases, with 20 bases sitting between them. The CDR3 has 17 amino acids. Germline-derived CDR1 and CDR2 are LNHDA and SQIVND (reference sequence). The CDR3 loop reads CASSTNPPGVRYNEQFF. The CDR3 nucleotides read TGTGCCAGTAGTACAAACCCCCCGGGGGTGAGATACAATGAGCAGTTCTTC.

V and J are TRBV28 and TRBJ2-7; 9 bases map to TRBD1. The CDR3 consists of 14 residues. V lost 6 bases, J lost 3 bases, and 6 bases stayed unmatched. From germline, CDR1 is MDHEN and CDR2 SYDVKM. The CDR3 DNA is TGTGCCAGCAGCAGAACAGGGGGCTACTACGAGCAGTACTTC. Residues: CASSRTGGYYEQYF.

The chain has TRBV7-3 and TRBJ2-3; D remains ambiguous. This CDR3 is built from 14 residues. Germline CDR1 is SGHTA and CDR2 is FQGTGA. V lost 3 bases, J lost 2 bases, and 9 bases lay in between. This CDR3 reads CASSLRATTDTQYF. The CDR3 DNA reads TGTGCCAGCAGCTTGCGAGCTACCACAGATACGCAGTATTTT.

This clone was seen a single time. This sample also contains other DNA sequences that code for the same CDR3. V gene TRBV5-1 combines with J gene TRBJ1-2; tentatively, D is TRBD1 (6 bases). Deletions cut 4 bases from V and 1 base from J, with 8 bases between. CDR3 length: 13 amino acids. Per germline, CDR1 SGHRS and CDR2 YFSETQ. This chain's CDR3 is CASSMDSNYGYTF. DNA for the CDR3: TGCGCCAGCAGCATGGACAGTAACTATGGCTACACCTTC.

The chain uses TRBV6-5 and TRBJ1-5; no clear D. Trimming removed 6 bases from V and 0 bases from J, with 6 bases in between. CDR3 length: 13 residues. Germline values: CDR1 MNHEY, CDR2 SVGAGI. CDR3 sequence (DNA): TGTGCCAGCAGACTTTATAGCAATCAGCCCCAGCATTTT. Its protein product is CASRLYSNQPQHF.

The CDR3: CASSSTGMETQYF. In nucleotides, the CDR3 is TGCGCCAGCAGCTCTACAGGGATGGAGACCCAGTACTTC. This chain connects TRBV5-1 to TRBJ2-5; possibly TRBD1 for D (6 bases). With 3 bases removed from V and 5 bases from J, the gap between germline ends came to 11 bases. The CDR3 spans 13 residues. CDR1 and CDR2 (germline): SGHRS, YFSETQ.

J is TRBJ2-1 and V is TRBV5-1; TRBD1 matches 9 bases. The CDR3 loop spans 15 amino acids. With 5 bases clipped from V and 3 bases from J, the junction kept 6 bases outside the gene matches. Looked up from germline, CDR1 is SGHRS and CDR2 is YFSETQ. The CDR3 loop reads CASRQAGQGYNEQFF. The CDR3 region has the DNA TGCGCCAGCAGGCAGGCGGGACAGGGCTACAATGAGCAGTTCTTC.

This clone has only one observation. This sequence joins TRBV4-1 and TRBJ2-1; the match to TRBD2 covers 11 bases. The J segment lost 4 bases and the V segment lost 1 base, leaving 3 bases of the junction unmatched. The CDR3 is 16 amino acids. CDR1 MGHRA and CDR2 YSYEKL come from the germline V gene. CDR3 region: CASSQGLAGGYNEQFF. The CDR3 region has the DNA TGCGCCAGCAGCCAAGGGCTAGCGGGGGGATACAATGAGCAGTTCTTC.

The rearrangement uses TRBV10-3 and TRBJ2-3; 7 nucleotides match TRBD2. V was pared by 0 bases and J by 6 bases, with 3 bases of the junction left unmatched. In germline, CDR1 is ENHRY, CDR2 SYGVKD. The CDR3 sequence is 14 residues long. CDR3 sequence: CAISESSGIDTQYF. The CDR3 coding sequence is TGTGCCATCAGTGAGTCGAGCGGGATTGATACGCAGTATTTT.

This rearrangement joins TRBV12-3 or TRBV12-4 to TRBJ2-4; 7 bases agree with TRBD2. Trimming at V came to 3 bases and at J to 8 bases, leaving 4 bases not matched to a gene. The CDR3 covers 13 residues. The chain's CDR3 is CASSFGGRDIQYF. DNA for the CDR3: TGTGCCAGCAGTTTCGGGGGGAGGGACATTCAGTACTTC.

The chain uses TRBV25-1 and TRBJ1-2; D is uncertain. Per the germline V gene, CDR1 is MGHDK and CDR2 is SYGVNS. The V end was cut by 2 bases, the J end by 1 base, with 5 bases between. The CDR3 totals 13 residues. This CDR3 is CASSETYNYGYTF. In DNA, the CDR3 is TGTGCCAGCAGTGAAACATATAACTATGGCTACACCTTC.

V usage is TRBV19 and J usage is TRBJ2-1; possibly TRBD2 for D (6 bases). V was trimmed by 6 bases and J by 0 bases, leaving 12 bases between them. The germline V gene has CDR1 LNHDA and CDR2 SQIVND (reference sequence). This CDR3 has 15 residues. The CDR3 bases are TGTGCCAGTAGCCCCCCCGGGAGCTCCTACAATGAGCAGTTCTTC. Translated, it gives CASSPPGSSYNEQFF.

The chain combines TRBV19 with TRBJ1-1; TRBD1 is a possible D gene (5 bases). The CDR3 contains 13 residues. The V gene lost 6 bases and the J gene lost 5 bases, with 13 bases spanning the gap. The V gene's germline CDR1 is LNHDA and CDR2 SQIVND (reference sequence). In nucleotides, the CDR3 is TGTGCCAGTAGAGACAGACCTATAACTGAAGCTTTCTTT. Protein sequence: CASRDRPITEAFF.

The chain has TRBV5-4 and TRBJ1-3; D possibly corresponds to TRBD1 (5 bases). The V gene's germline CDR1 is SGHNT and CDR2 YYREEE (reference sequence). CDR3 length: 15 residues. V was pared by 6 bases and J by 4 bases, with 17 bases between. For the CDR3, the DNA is TGTGCCAGCACCAGAGACAGAGCGGGCGGAAACACCATATATTTT. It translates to CASTRDRAGGNTIYF.

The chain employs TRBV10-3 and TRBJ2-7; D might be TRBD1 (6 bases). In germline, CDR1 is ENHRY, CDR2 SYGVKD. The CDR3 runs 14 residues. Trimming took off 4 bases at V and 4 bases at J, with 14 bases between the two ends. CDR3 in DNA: TGTGCCATCAGTGCCAACCGGGACATATACGAGCAGTACTTC. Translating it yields CAISANRDIYEQYF.

CDR3: CASSLGRGLYEQYF. CDR3 coding DNA: TGTGCCAGCAGCTTAGGCAGGGGGCTCTACGAGCAGTACTTC. This chain joins TRBV11-1 and TRBJ2-7, with 8 bases aligning to TRBD1. The V gene's germline CDR1 is SGHAT and CDR2 FQDESV (reference sequence). The length of the CDR3 is 14 residues. Trimming cost V 1 base and J 3 bases; bases outside gene matches: 2.

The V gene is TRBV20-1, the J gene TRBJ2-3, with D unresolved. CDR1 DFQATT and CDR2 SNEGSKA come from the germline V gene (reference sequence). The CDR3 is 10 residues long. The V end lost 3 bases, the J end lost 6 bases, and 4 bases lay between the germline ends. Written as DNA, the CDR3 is TGCAGTGCTAGTCCGGATACGCAGTATTTT. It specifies CSASPDTQYF.

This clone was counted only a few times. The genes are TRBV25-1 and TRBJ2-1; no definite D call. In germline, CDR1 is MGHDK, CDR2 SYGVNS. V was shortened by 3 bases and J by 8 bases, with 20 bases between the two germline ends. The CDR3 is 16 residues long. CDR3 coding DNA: TGTGCCAGCAGTGAGCCGGGTTCGGTGGGTCGGTATGAGCAGTTCTTC. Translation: CASSEPGSVGRYEQFF.

The CDR3 is CASSLADTSYNEQFF. In DNA, the CDR3 is TGTGCCAGCTCACTTGCCGACACGTCCTACAATGAGCAGTTCTTC. The rearrangement links TRBV18 to TRBJ2-1; D is ambiguous. The germline V and J ends were trimmed by 4 bases and 1 base, with 11 bases remaining between them. CDR1 and CDR2 (germline): KGHSH, LQKENI. This CDR3 is 15 amino acids long. Based on the CDR3 plus reference TRBV18 and TRBJ2-1, the full variable domain is NAGVMQNPRHLVRRRGQEARLRCSPMKGHSHVYWYRQLPEEGLKFMVYLQKENIIDESGMPKERFSAEFPKEGPSILRIQQVVRGDSAAYFCASSLADTSYNEQFFGPGTRLTVL.

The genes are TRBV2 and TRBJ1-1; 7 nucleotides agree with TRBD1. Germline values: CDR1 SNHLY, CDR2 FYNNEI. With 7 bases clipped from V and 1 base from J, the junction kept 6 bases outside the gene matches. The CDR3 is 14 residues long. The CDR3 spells CASTRQGPNTEAFF. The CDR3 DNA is TGTGCCAGCACGAGACAGGGACCGAACACTGAAGCTTTCTTT.

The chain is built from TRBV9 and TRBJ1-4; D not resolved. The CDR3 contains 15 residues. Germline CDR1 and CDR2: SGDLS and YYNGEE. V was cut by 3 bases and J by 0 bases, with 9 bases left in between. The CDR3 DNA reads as TGTGCCAGCAGCGCCTTAGCTGCAACTAATGAAAAACTGTTTTTT. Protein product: CASSALAATNEKLFF.